This is a list of T cell receptor beta chains from one sample in a study of Ad26.COV2.S vaccination and SARS-CoV-2 variants. Produced via immunoSEQ multiplex PCR; TCRdb's table is partial and in-frame only. The data show about 400,000 clones, with about nine tenths seen just once and approximately 1.7% held by the top ten. The material was peripheral blood, obtained in a trial of Ad26.COV2.S vaccine versus placebo. These receptors were obtained from a person aged 18-60 years who received the Ad26.COV2.S COVID-19 vaccine or a placebo. Both conserved end residues are part of each CDR3.

J gene: TRBJ2-7
V gene: TRBV4-3
CDR3 protein: CASSQDGGGLYEQYF

J gene: TRBJ1-5
V gene: TRBV18
CDR3 protein: CASSPSLERSNQPQHF

J gene: TRBJ1-2
V gene: TRBV9
CDR3 protein: CASSVSGNVRQGGYTF

J gene: TRBJ2-3
V gene: TRBV4-2
CDR3 protein: CASSTRLGSTDTQYF

J gene: TRBJ1-5
V gene: TRBV6-1
CDR3 protein: CASSAFRVDSNQPQHF

J gene: TRBJ1-1
V gene: TRBV7-9
CDR3 protein: CASSLDYVLGTEAFF

J gene: TRBJ1-5
V gene: TRBV5-5
CDR3 protein: CASSLLGGGQPQHF

J gene: TRBJ1-1
V gene: TRBV5-4
CDR3 protein: CASSLVGVNTEAFF

J gene: TRBJ1-1
V gene: TRBV5-1
CDR3 protein: CASKWELNTEAFF

J gene: TRBJ2-1
V gene: TRBV18
CDR3 protein: CASSPPGGDYGNEQFF

J gene: TRBJ1-1
V gene: TRBV6-5
CDR3 protein: CASRTQKNTEAFF

J gene: TRBJ1-1
V gene: TRBV15
CDR3 protein: CATSRVGQVNTEAFF

J gene: TRBJ1-1
V gene: TRBV6-5
CDR3 protein: CASSFMAGGTEAFF

J gene: TRBJ2-7
V gene: TRBV19
CDR3 protein: CASCTYYEQYF

J gene: TRBJ2-1
V gene: TRBV4-3
CDR3 protein: CASSQVGAGANEQFF

J gene: TRBJ2-7
V gene: TRBV27
CDR3 protein: CASSLWTPGATYEQYF

J gene: TRBJ1-2
V gene: TRBV7-9
CDR3 protein: CASSLTPTTNYGYTF